The 19 T cell receptor beta chains given below trace back to one sample, sequenced in a study of blood T cell repertoires in COVID-19. The data were produced by immunoSEQ multiplex PCR, yet TCRdb's version contains in-frame clones alone and is incomplete. Of 130,000 to 150,000 clones in the sample, roughly 90% were seen once. Sequenced: PBMCs or T cells enriched from blood (not recorded which). These TCRs come from a woman aged 25 to 39 with acute COVID-19.

The chain combines TRBV3-1 (or the pseudogene TRBV3-2) with TRBJ2-2, with TRBD1 as a possible D gene (6 bases). This CDR3 contains 14 residues. Germline assignment: CDR1 LGHDT and CDR2 YNNKEL (reference sequence). The ends were cut back, 6 bases at V and 3 bases at J, with 11 bases in the middle. DNA of the CDR3: TGTGCCAGCAGTCGGAACAGGGACACCGGGGAGCTGTTTTTT. This codes for CASSRNRDTGELFF.

This chain joins TRBV30 and TRBJ1-2; 8 bases are shared with TRBD1. Losses at the gene ends were 5 bases for V and 8 bases for J; bases not matched to a gene: 10. From germline, CDR1 is GTSNPN and CDR2 SVGIG (reference sequence). The CDR3 contains 13 residues. The CDR3 coding sequence is TGTGCCTGGGGGCAAGGACAGGGAGACGGCTACACCTTC. Its translation is CAWGQGQGDGYTF.

The rearrangement links TRBV7-8 to TRBJ1-1; TRBD1 matches at 7 bases. After removal of 3 bases from V and 1 base from J, the junction contained 2 bases not matched to a gene. CDR3 size: 14 residues. CDR1 SGHVS and CDR2 FQNEAQ come from the germline V gene. DNA of the CDR3: TGTGCCAGCAGCTTGACAGGGAGGAACACTGAAGCTTTCTTT. This translates into CASSLTGRNTEAFF.

This chain joins TRBV19 and TRBJ1-4, with 9 bases lining up with TRBD1. This CDR3 comprises 13 residues. J lost 7 bases, V lost 8 bases, and 5 bases had no gene match. CDR1 is LNHDA, CDR2 SQIVND, per germline (reference sequence). The CDR3 sequence is CASWDRDFEKLFF. DNA of the CDR3: TGTGCCAGTTGGGACAGGGACTTTGAAAAACTGTTTTTT.

The chain employs TRBV7-9 and TRBJ2-5, with 7 bases identical to TRBD1. Per the germline V gene, CDR1 is SEHNR and CDR2 is FQNEAQ (reference sequence). V shed 1 base and J 5 bases; nucleotides not matched to a gene: 7. This CDR3 region has 15 residues. The CDR3 is CASSLGTGARETQYF. CDR3 nucleotides: TGTGCCAGCAGCTTAGGAACAGGGGCACGGGAGACCCAGTACTTC.

CDR3 in DNA: TGTGCCAGCAGCCTGTATGCTAGGCGGGATAGCACAGATACGCAGTATTTT. Residues: CASSLYARRDSTDTQYF. This chain joins TRBV5-4 and TRBJ2-3; possibly TRBD2 for D (6 bases). CDR3 size: 17 residues. The V gene's germline CDR1 is SGHNT and CDR2 YYREEE (reference sequence). Deletions cut 4 bases from V and 0 bases from J, with 18 bases between.

The V and J genes are TRBV2 and TRBJ1-6, with D tentatively TRBD1 (5 bases). Germline lookup yields CDR1 SNHLY and CDR2 FYNNEI. V was trimmed by 6 bases and J by 3 bases, leaving 9 bases between them. CDR3 length: 14 residues. In DNA form, the CDR3 reads TGTGCCAGCAGACAGGAACTCTATAATTCACCCCTCCACTTT. Translated, it gives CASRQELYNSPLHF. Combining the CDR3 with reference TRBV2 and TRBJ1-6 gives the whole variable domain EPEVTQTPSHQVTQMGQEVILRCVPISNHLYFYWYRQILGQKVEFLVSFYNNEISEKSEIFDDQFSVERPDGSNFTLKIRSTKLEDSAMYFCASRQELYNSPLHFGNGTRLTVT.

The J gene is TRBJ1-6, the V gene TRBV2; no firm D call. Germline CDR1 SNHLY, CDR2 FYNNEI. The CDR3 sequence is 15 residues long. V lost 0 bases to trimming and J lost 7 bases, with 10 bases between them. This chain's CDR3 is CASSEARFYNSPLHF. The CDR3 DNA is TGTGCCAGCAGTGAAGCTCGGTTTTACAATTCACCCCTCCACTTT.

This clone was observed a handful of times. The CDR3 here is CASSNRGGDGELFF. The CDR3 DNA reads as TGTGCCAGCAGCAACCGAGGGGGTGACGGGGAGCTGTTTTTT. The chain couples TRBV11-3 to TRBJ2-2; a possible D gene is TRBD1 (6 bases). V was shortened by 5 bases and J by 7 bases, with 14 bases between the two germline ends. Per the germline V gene, CDR1 is SGHNT and CDR2 is YENEEA. The CDR3 has 14 residues.

About this clone: In the same sample, other DNA sequences code for this CDR3. The chain recombines TRBV19 with TRBJ1-1; tentative D call: TRBD1 (6 bases). Between the trimmed V and J ends, which lost 2 bases and 0 bases, there was a span of 7 bases. The CDR3 length is 14 residues. Germline-derived CDR1 and CDR2 are LNHDA and SQIVND (reference sequence). The CDR3 DNA reads TGTGCCAGTAGTATACCAGGGGTGAACACTGAAGCTTTCTTT. This gives the protein CASSIPGVNTEAFF.

The CDR3 loop is CASSLAPGGYGYTF. DNA of the CDR3: TGTGCCAGCAGCTTAGCGCCCGGGGGCTATGGCTACACCTTC. V usage is TRBV7-2 and J usage is TRBJ1-2; TRBD1 might be the D (5 bases). Trimming cost V 0 bases and J 4 bases, with 9 bases left between them. The germline CDR1 and CDR2 sequences are SGHTA and FQGNSA. CDR3 length equals 14 residues.

The chain carries TRBV7-3 and TRBJ2-5; 9 bases align to TRBD2. CDR1 is SGHTA, CDR2 FQGTGA, per germline. Trimming cost V 2 bases and J 5 bases; bases outside gene matches: 6. CDR3 length equals 15 residues. The CDR3 DNA sequence: TGTGCCAGCAGCTTAGCGGGAGGGCCATGGGAGACCCAGTACTTC. Translation: CASSLAGGPWETQYF.

V gene TRBV27 combines with J gene TRBJ2-7, with TRBD1 identical over 8 bases. After removal of 6 bases from V and 5 bases from J, the junction contained 3 bases not matched to a gene. The CDR3 length is 12 residues. Germline V lookup: CDR1 MNHEY, CDR2 SMNVEV (reference sequence). CDR3 residues: CASSRGLDEQYF. CDR3 nucleotide sequence: TGTGCCAGCAGCAGGGGGCTGGACGAGCAGTACTTC.

V is TRBV7-9 and J is TRBJ2-2, with D maybe TRBD2 (6 bases). Germline V gene data show CDR1 as SEHNR and CDR2 as FQNEAQ (reference sequence). The length of the CDR3 is 15 residues. V lost 5 bases to trimming and J lost 6 bases, with 16 bases between them. CDR3 DNA: TGTGCCAGCAGCCCGGACTATAAAGGCCCCGGGGAGCTGTTTTTT. Translating gives CASSPDYKGPGELFF.

J is TRBJ2-1 and V is TRBV7-3, with 9 bases fitting TRBD2. The CDR3 consists of 15 residues. J lost 2 bases, V lost 5 bases, and 4 bases had no gene match. Looked up from germline, CDR1 is SGHTA and CDR2 is FQGTGA. This CDR3 reads CASSLSGGTYNEQFF. In nucleotides, the CDR3 is TGTGCCAGCAGCCTCAGCGGGGGGACCTACAATGAGCAGTTCTTC.

The rearrangement links TRBV25-1 to TRBJ2-3; D is possibly TRBD1 (6 bases). CDR3 length equals 16 residues. Trimming took off 3 bases at V and 2 bases at J, with 15 bases between the two ends. Germline V gene data show CDR1 as MGHDK and CDR2 as SYGVNS. DNA for the CDR3: TGTGCCAGCAGTGATAACACAGGGCGGATCACAGATACGCAGTATTTT. This translates into CASSDNTGRITDTQYF.

The chain combines TRBV28 with TRBJ2-7, with TRBD1 identical over 8 bases. J was trimmed by 0 bases and V by 3 bases; bases with no gene match: 19. This CDR3 comprises 20 residues. Germline V gives CDR1 MDHEN, CDR2 SYDVKM. In DNA, the CDR3 is TGTGCCAGCAGTTTTACCCCGGGACAGGTGGTCAAGGGGTCCTCCTACGAGCAGTACTTC. Its translation: CASSFTPGQVVKGSSYEQYF.

The rearrangement joins TRBV5-1 to TRBJ2-5, with D perhaps TRBD1 (5 bases). The CDR3 length is 19 residues. Germline V gene sequence: CDR1 SGHRS, CDR2 YFSETQ. V was trimmed by 0 bases and J by 2 bases, leaving 23 bases between them. The CDR3 loop reads CASSLGNQTPRAKQETQYF. DNA for the CDR3: TGCGCCAGCAGCTTGGGCAACCAGACTCCCAGGGCTAAACAAGAGACCCAGTACTTC.

V is TRBV5-1 and J is TRBJ2-7; 8 bases align to TRBD2. This CDR3 region has 15 residues. Losses at the gene ends were 3 bases for V and 3 bases for J; bases not matched to a gene: 8. Germline CDR1 is SGHRS and CDR2 is YFSETQ. CDR3 bases: TGCGCCAGCAGCTCCGGCGGGGGGCCCAACTACGAGCAGTACTTC. Translated, it gives CASSSGGGPNYEQYF.